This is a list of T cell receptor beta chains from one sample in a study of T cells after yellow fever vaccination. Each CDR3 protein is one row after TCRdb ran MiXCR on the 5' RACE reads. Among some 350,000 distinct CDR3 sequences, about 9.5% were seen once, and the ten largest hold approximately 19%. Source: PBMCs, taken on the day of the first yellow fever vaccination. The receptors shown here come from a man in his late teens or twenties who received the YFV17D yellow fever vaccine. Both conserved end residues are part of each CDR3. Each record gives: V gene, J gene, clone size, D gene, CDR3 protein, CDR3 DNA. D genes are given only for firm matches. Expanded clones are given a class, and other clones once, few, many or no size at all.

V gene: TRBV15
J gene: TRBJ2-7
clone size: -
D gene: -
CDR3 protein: CATSRGAGHSYEQYF
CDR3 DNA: TGTGCCACCAGCAGAGGTGCAGGCCACTCCTACGAGCAGTACTTC

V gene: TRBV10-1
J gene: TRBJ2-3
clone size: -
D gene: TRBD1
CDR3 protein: CASSAGQPTSTDTQYF
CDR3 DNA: TGCGCCAGCAGTGCGGGACAGCCGACTAGCACAGATACGCAGTATTTT

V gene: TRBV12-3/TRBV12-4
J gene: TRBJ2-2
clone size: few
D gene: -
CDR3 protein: CASSLPLLGGAGELFF
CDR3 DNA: TGTGCCAGCAGTTTACCTCTACTAGGGGGGGCCGGGGAGCTGTTTTTT

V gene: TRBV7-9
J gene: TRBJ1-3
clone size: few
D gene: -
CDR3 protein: CASRRTDGNTIYF
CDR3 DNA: TGTGCCAGCAGACGGACAGATGGAAACACCATATATTTT

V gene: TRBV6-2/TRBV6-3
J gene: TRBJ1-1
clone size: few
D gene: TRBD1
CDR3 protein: CASSYRQGASGAFF
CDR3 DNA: TGTGCCAGCAGTTATAGGCAGGGGGCAAGTGGAGCTTTCTTT

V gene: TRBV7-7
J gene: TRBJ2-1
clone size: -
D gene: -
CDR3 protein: CASSITGTHNEQFF
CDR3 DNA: TGTGCTAGCAGCATAACCGGGACGCATAATGAGCAGTTCTTC

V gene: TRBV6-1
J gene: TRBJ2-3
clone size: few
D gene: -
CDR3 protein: CASSLGAPSTDTQYF
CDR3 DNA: TGTGCCAGCAGCCTAGGGGCACCAAGCACAGATACGCAGTATTTT

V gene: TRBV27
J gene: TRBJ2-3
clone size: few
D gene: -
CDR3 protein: CASSSQGLGQYF
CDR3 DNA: TGTGCCAGCAGTTCTCAGGGGCTAGGTCAGTATTTT

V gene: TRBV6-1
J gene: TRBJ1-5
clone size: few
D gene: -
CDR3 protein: CASSEAEGRGQPQHF
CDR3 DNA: TGTGCCAGCAGTGAAGCGGAGGGGAGGGGTCAGCCCCAGCATTTT

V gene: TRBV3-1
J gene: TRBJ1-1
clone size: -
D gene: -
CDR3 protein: CASSRGSYVEAFF
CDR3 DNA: TGTGCCAGCAGCCGGGGGAGCTATGTTGAAGCTTTCTTT

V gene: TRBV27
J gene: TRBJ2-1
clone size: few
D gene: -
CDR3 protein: CATAWMGPRYNEQFF
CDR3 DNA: TGTGCCACCGCGTGGATGGGGCCAAGATACAATGAGCAGTTCTTC

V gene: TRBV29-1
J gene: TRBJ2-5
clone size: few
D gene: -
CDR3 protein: CSVDELVTTQYF
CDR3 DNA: TGCAGCGTTGATGAACTAGTGACGACCCAGTACTTC

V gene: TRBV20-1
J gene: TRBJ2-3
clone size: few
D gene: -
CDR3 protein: CSARDGGSSTDTQYF
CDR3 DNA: TGCAGTGCTAGAGATGGCGGGTCTAGCACAGATACGCAGTATTTT

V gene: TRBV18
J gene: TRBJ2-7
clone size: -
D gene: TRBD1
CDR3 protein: CASSKWGQGENEQYF
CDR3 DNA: TGTGCCAGCTCAAAATGGGGACAGGGGGAGAACGAGCAGTACTTC

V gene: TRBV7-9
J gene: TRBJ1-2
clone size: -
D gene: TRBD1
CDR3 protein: CASSSRQGAGGYTF
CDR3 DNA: TGTGCCAGCAGTTCCCGACAGGGGGCTGGGGGCTACACCTTC

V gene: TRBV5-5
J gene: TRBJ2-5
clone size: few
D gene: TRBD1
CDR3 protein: CASSLGRTGAGETQYF
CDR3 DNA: TGTGCCAGCAGCTTGGGGCGGACAGGGGCGGGAGAGACCCAGTACTTC

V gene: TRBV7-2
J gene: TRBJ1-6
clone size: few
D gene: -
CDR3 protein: CASSLRRTDNSPLHF
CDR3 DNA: TGTGCCAGCAGCCTAAGGAGAACAGATAATTCACCCCTCCACTTT

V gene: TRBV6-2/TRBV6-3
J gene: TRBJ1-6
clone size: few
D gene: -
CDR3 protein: CASRWAAYNSPLHF
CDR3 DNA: TGTGCCAGCCGCTGGGCAGCCTATAATTCACCCCTCCACTTT

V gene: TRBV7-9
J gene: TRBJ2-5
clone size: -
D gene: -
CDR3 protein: CASSLNQGSMETQYF
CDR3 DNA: TGTGCCAGCAGCTTAAACCAGGGGAGTATGGAGACCCAGTACTTC

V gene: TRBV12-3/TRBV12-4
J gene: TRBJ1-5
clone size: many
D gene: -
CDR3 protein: CASSLIGRAQQRPQHF
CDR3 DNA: TGTGCCAGCAGTTTAATCGGCAGGGCCCAACAACGGCCCCAGCATTTT

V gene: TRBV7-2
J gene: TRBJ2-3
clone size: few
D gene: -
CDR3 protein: CASSSLQGYTQYF
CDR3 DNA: TGTGCCAGCAGCTCCCTCCAGGGCTATACGCAGTATTTT

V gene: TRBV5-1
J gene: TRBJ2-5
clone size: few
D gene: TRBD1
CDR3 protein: CASSLTGTANGETQYF
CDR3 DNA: TGCGCCAGCAGCTTAACCGGGACAGCCAATGGAGAGACCCAGTACTTC

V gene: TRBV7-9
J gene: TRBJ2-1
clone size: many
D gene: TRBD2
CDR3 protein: CASSRLAGGLYEQFF
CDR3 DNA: TGTGCCAGCAGCCGACTAGCGGGGGGGCTATATGAGCAGTTCTTC

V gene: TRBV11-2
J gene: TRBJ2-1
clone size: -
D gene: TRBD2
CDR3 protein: CASSSGLAGYLGSYNEQFF
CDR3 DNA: TGTGCCAGCAGCTCGGGACTAGCGGGGTATTTGGGTTCCTACAATGAGCAGTTCTTC

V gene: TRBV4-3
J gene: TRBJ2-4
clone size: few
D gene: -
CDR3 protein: CASSRMPAVSIKNIQYF
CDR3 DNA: TGCGCCAGCAGCCGAATGCCCGCTGTTAGTATCAAAAACATTCAGTACTTC

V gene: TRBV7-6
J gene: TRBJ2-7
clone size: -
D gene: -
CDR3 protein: CASSLGSENVYEQYF
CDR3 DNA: TGTGCCAGCAGCTTAGGTTCAGAAAACGTTTACGAGCAGTACTTC

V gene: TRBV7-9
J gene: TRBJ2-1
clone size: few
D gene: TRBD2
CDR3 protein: CASSLGGGYEQFF
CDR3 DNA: TGTGCCAGCAGCTTAGGCGGGGGGTATGAGCAGTTCTTC

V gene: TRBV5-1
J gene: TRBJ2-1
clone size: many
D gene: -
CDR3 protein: CASSPQTSQGNEQFF
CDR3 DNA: TGCGCCAGCAGCCCCCAAACCTCCCAGGGGAATGAGCAGTTCTTC

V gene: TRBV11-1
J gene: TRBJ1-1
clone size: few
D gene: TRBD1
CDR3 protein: CASSFPTGVPGMNTEAFF
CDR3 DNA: TGTGCCAGCAGCTTCCCGACAGGGGTGCCTGGGATGAACACTGAAGCTTTCTTT

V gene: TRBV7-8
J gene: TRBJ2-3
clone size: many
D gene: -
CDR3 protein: CASSLDRGDTQYF
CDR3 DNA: TGTGCCAGCAGCTTAGATCGTGGAGATACGCAGTATTTT

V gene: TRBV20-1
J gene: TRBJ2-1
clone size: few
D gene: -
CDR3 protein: CSASPLGSSSLFVF
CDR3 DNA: TGCAGTGCTAGTCCCCTGGGGAGCTCCTCTCTTTTCGTCTTC